Shown below are 10 T cell receptor beta chains from a single sample sequenced in a study of T cells in Graves' hyperthyroidism and ophthalmopathy. Researchers took RNA transcripts and amplified the TCR beta CDR3 regions from them. The TCR CDR3 was amplified in a first-round RT-PCR using the HTBI primer set. TCRdb used MiXCR to reprocess the multiplex PCR reads, holding one entry per CDR3 protein. The sample includes a few hundred thousand distinct CDR3 sequences, less than 20% seen only once; the top ten take around 7.8%. The specimen sequenced was blood. The receptors were sampled from a woman in her twenties or thirties with Graves' hyperthyroidism.

The rearrangement joins TRBV20-1 to TRBJ2-2; 7 nucleotides line up with TRBD2. V lost 6 bases, J lost 0 bases, and 4 bases stayed unmatched. The CDR3 extends over 14 amino acids. Per the germline V gene, CDR1 is DFQATT and CDR2 is SNEGSKA (reference sequence). CDR3 sequence (DNA): TGCAGTGCGCCTAGCGGTTCGAACACCGGGGAGCTGTTTTTT. Residues: CSAPSGSNTGELFF.

V is TRBV12-3 or TRBV12-4 and J is TRBJ2-1; TRBD1 agrees at 10 bases. This CDR3 spans 13 amino acids. With 3 bases clipped from V and 8 bases from J, the junction kept 1 base outside the gene matches. In DNA, the CDR3 is TGTGCCAGCAGTTTGGACAGGGGGGATGAGCAGTTCTTC. This sequence encodes CASSLDRGDEQFF.

This clonotype has more than one count but fewer than ten. This chain links TRBV14 with TRBJ1-1; no clear D gene. Germline V lookup: CDR1 SGHDN, CDR2 FVKESK. This CDR3 has 11 amino acids. V lost 3 bases and J lost 11, with 10 bases in between. The CDR3 spells CASSHGVGAFF. The CDR3 coding sequence is TGTGCCAGCAGCCACGGGGTAGGGGCTTTCTTT. Full variable domain (remainder filled in from reference TRBV14 and TRBJ1-1): EAGVTQFPSHSVIEKGQTVTLRCDPISGHDNLYWYRRVMGKEIKFLLHFVKESKQDESGMPNNRFLAERTGGTYSTLKVQPAELEDSGVYFCASSHGVGAFFGQGTRLTVV.

This clonotype showed up many times. The chain has TRBV5-1 and TRBJ1-1, with TRBD1 as a possible D gene (5 bases). The CDR3 length is 15 residues. The V and J ends lost 0 bases and 5 bases respectively, with 14 bases between them. Germline V gives CDR1 SGHRS, CDR2 YFSETQ. The CDR3 loop is CASSLEPLGVTEAFF. CDR3 DNA sequence: TGCGCCAGCAGCTTGGAACCCTTGGGGGTGACTGAAGCTTTCTTT.

The chain joins TRBV19 to TRBJ1-4; 8 bases are shared with TRBD1. V shed 2 bases, J shed 2 bases, and the junction held 10 bases outside the gene matches. In germline, CDR1 is LNHDA, CDR2 SQIVND (reference sequence). This CDR3 region has 18 residues. The CDR3 here is CASSINWPPGGTNEKLFF. As DNA, the CDR3 is TGTGCCAGTAGTATAAACTGGCCGCCAGGGGGCACTAATGAAAAACTGTTTTTT. The complete variable domain, with remaining parts taken from reference TRBV19 and TRBJ1-4, reads DGGITQSPKYLFRKEGQNVTLSCEQNLNHDAMYWYRQDPGQGLRLIYYSQIVNDFQKGDIAEGYSVSREKKESFPLTVTSAQKNPTAFYLCASSINWPPGGTNEKLFFGSGTQLSVL.

The J gene is TRBJ2-4, the V gene TRBV12-3 or TRBV12-4; TRBD2 matches 7 bases. The CDR3 extends over 17 amino acids. The junction had 11 bases not matched to a gene; V was cut back by 6 bases and J by 0 bases. As DNA, the CDR3 is TGTGCCAGCAGCCTCGACAGTGGGGGGGTAGCCAAAAACATTCAGTACTTC. Protein: CASSLDSGGVAKNIQYF.

This clonotype was counted many times. The chain combines TRBV6-1 with TRBJ2-1, with D uncertain. This CDR3 has 12 residues. V was cut by 3 bases and J by 5 bases, with 5 bases left in between. Looked up from germline, CDR1 is MNHNS and CDR2 is SASEGT. CDR3 nucleotides: TGTGCCAGCAGTGAGGTGGACAATGAGCAGTTCTTC. This codes for CASSEVDNEQFF.

This clonotype turned up a few times. The chain is built from TRBV15 and TRBJ1-6, with TRBD1 as a possible D gene (6 bases). The CDR3 sequence is 15 residues long. Between the trimmed V and J ends, which lost 0 bases and 6 bases, there was a span of 9 bases. Germline CDR1 is LNHNV and CDR2 is YYDKDF (reference sequence). The CDR3 region is CATSRDWTANSPLHF. CDR3 sequence (DNA): TGTGCCACCAGCAGAGATTGGACAGCTAATTCACCCCTCCACTTT.

This clonotype was observed many times. V and J are TRBV7-2 and TRBJ2-3, with D possibly matching TRBD1 (5 bases). Germline CDR1 SGHTA, CDR2 FQGNSA. Trimming cost V 6 bases and J 2 bases, with 18 bases left between them. CDR3 size: 16 residues. The CDR3 coding sequence is TGTGCCAGCAGACCCAGTTGGATAGGGGACACAGATACGCAGTATTTT. Translating gives CASRPSWIGDTDTQYF.

This clonotype showed up many times. The CDR3 DNA reads TGTGCCAGCAGTGAAGCGCAGATAGGGGGTCATTCTCTGGGTACGCAGTATTTT. Protein sequence: CASSEAQIGGHSLGTQYF. The rearrangement links TRBV2 to TRBJ2-3; D may be TRBD1 (6 bases). Germline loops: CDR1 SNHLY, CDR2 FYNNEI. The CDR3 has 18 residues. V was trimmed by 0 bases and J by 8 bases, leaving 24 bases between them.